This T cell receptor (beta chain) was recovered during a study of T cell responses to AZD1222 COVID-19 vaccine. General study points: Dominant at 160-218 and 743-854, vaccine-associated CD4 TCRs also spanned spike. Spike-specific TCR breadth and depth grew following two AZD1222 doses. Females made up more of the donors, who were largely white British, and clonal diversity may have come out too low. Nearly half of spike-specific TCRs reportedly go after variant regions that carry no mutations.

As to this clone: Its antigen remains unknown.

The CDR3 has 14 amino acids. Germline V gene data show CDR1 as SGHDT and CDR2 as YYEEEE. Trimming took off 1 base at V and 6 bases at J, with 13 bases between the two ends. Data came from immunoSEQ multiplex PCR; TCRdb stores just in-frame clones and leaves some out. The sample carries more than 100,000 clones, 85% to 95% recorded once. The chain employs TRBV5-6 and TRBJ1-2; TRBD1 is a possible D gene (5 bases). The starting material was peripheral blood, obtained on day 0 of AZD1222 vaccination. The receptor comes from an adult in good health. The CDR3 region is CASSLTGPRNGYTF. CDR3 nucleotides: TGTGCCAGCAGCTTGACAGGCCCCCGGAATGGCTACACCTTC.